This T cell receptor (beta chain) derives from a study of T-cell memory formation after mild COVID-19. Overall study context: TCR clusters were mostly confined to one donor each.

Overall study findings and caveats: Within pre-infection memory, some responding clones were found, suggesting cross-reactive memory joined.

TCRdb analysed the 5' RACE reads with MiXCR anew, one entry per CDR3 protein. The sample records around 150,000 distinct CDR3 sequences, 25% to 40% being singletons. This CDR3 has 10 residues. Trimming cost V 7 bases and J 7 bases, with 10 bases left between them. Germline CDR1 is SQVTM and CDR2 is ANQGSEA. Only a few counts were recorded for this clonotype. Its target is not known. The chain joins TRBV29-1 to TRBJ1-1; D not certain. The source material was PBMCs or a T cell subset sorted from them (not recorded which). The source is an adult woman who had mild COVID-19 (a few samples of this study predate the infection). Cell type and time point are not known. The CDR3 here is CSGQMGEAFF. In DNA form, the CDR3 reads TGCAGCGGTCAAATGGGTGAAGCTTTCTTT.